This T cell receptor beta chain was recovered during a study of control samples from healthy donors and cancer patients. Method: immunoSEQ multiplex PCR; TCRdb's copy keeps in-frame clones and lacks some. The profile covers some 77,000 clones, with about 89% appearing a single time and approximately 7.6% taken by the ten largest. The clonotype comes from an older woman in good health. Material: blood.

The CDR3 is CASSRLGRPSSEQYF. The CDR3 DNA is TGTGCCAGCAGTCGGTTAGGGAGGCCCTCGTCCGAGCAGTACTTC. This sequence joins TRBV2 and TRBJ2-7; TRBD2 is a possible D gene (6 bases). Germline V gives CDR1 SNHLY, CDR2 FYNNEI. The CDR3 runs 15 residues. V was cut by 5 bases and J by 6 bases, with 20 bases left in between. Supplemented by reference TRBV2 and TRBJ2-7, the full variable domain reads EPEVTQTPSHQVTQMGQEVILRCVPISNHLYFYWYRQILGQKVEFLVSFYNNEISEKSEIFDDQFSVERPDGSNFTLKIRSTKLEDSAMYFCASSRLGRPSSEQYFGPGTRLTVT.